A single T cell receptor beta chain is shown here with its context. These data are taken from a study of blood T cell repertoires in COVID-19. Across the study: T cells, B-cell-depleted T cells, or PBMCs supplied cDNA or gDNA.

Germline-derived CDR1 and CDR2 are SGHTA and FQGNSA. Trimming removed 5 bases at V and 6 bases at J, with 17 bases between. The CDR3 is made up of 15 amino acids. Assay used: immunoSEQ multiplex PCR; TCRdb lists only in-frame clones, some missing. Of approximately 150,000 clones in the sample, over 75% are singletons; the top ten hold about 1.6%. The source material was peripheral blood. This receptor was obtained from a human donor in a cohort sampled during active COVID-19. The chain joins TRBV7-2 to TRBJ2-4, with D possibly being TRBD1 (5 bases). CDR3 sequence: CASSLVQGPGNIQYF. CDR3 nucleotide sequence: TGTGCCAGCAGCCTGGTCCAGGGCCCGGGAAACATTCAGTACTTC. Full variable domain (rest looked up from reference TRBV7-2 and TRBJ2-4): GAGVSQSPSNKVTEKGKDVELRCDPISGHTALYWYRQSLGQGLEFLIYFQGNSAPDKSGLPSDRFSAERTGGSVSTLTIQRTQQEDSAVYLCASSLVQGPGNIQYFGAGTRLSVL.